This T cell receptor (beta chain) was sequenced during a study of blood T cells in healthy people across ages. General study results and limits: Any changes in expanded clonotypes were possibly confounded, as donor CMV status remained unknown. Age advanced and TCR beta diversity per million T cells fell, roughly linearly.

The CDR3 covers 15 residues. Germline V gene data show CDR1 as ENHRY and CDR2 as SYGVKD. V lost 6 bases, J lost 2 bases, and 7 bases stayed unmatched. PCR was performed a second time for about 7 to 12 cycles using a sample-barcoded 5' primer and a J-beta primer mix. Researchers report that a template-switch adaptor with 12 random nucleotides tagged each cDNA molecule. In TCRdb, the 5' RACE reads were re-called with MiXCR into one record per CDR3 protein. Of roughly 1.5 million distinct CDR3 sequences detected, less than 45% appear once; the ten largest clones hold about 3.8%. As concerns this clonotype: Its antigen is currently unknown.

The clonotype originates from a woman younger than 35 in good health. V gene TRBV10-3 combines with J gene TRBJ2-7, with 10 bases fitting TRBD1. The sequencing sample was made of blood. CDR3 sequence reads: CAISDRDRGTYEQYF. Written as DNA, the CDR3 is TGTGCCATCAGCGACCGGGACAGGGGCACCTACGAGCAGTACTTC.